One and the same sample provided the 8 T cell receptor beta chains below, sequenced in a study of T cell repertoires in cytomegalovirus infection. TCRdb processed the reads anew with MiXCR; each CDR3 protein has one entry. The table lists around 360,000 distinct CDR3 sequences, roughly 34% of them singletons. Their antigen targets remain unknown. The source was cultured PBMCs, collected from culture after CMV antigen stimulation. These receptors all stem from a human donor in good health (CMV status not recorded). Some clones in this sample may be carry-over from other donors' samples.

This clonotype was counted only a few times. The chain employs TRBV6-5 and TRBJ2-1; 10 nucleotides match TRBD1. CDR3 length: 16 amino acids. Germline V lookup: CDR1 MNHEY, CDR2 SVGAGI. The trim removed 11 bases at V and 7 bases at J, leaving 17 bases unmatched. This CDR3 is CAVKGGGTGVGNEQFF. The CDR3, as DNA: TGTGCCGTTAAAGGGGGAGGGACAGGGGTGGGGAATGAGCAGTTCTTC.

This chain links TRBV29-1 with TRBJ2-5; 9 bases agree with TRBD2. The V gene end was trimmed by 6 bases and the J gene end by 1 base; junction bases not matched to a gene: 3. This CDR3 spans 13 amino acids. Germline V CDR1 and CDR2: SQVTM, ANQGSEA. CDR3: CSVEGLAQETQYF. DNA for the CDR3: TGCAGCGTGGAGGGACTAGCCCAAGAGACCCAGTACTTC. The entire variable domain, with the rest obtained from reference TRBV29-1 and TRBJ2-5, is as follows: SAVISQKPSRDICQRGTSLTIQCQVDSQVTMMFWYRQQPGQSLTLIATANQGSEATYESGFVIDKFPISRPNLTFSTLTVSNMSPEDSSIYLCSVEGLAQETQYFGPGTRLLVL.

This clonotype was seen only a few times. Written as DNA, the CDR3 is TGTGCCAGCAGCCAAGATTTTGGCAACCAAGAGACCCAGTACTTC. Translated: CASSQDFGNQETQYF. This rearrangement joins TRBV3-1 to TRBJ2-5; D gene uncertain. The CDR3 is 15 residues long. The V gene's germline CDR1 is LGHDT and CDR2 YNNKEL (reference sequence). The V gene lost 0 bases and the J gene lost 0 bases, with 8 bases spanning the gap.

The J gene is TRBJ1-4, the V gene TRBV19, with a possible D match to TRBD1 (5 bases). The CDR3 contains 17 residues. Germline lookup yields CDR1 LNHDA and CDR2 SQIVND (reference sequence). V dropped 0 bases and J dropped 8 bases, with 19 bases sitting between them. CDR3 sequence (DNA): TGTGCCAGTAGTATAGAGCGACACCGGGACGCGCCCGAAAAACTGTTTTTT. Its translation is CASSIERHRDAPEKLFF.

CDR3 coding DNA: TGCAGTGCTATCCAGGGGGCCCTGAACACTGAAGCTTTCTTT. Amino acid sequence: CSAIQGALNTEAFF. This sequence joins TRBV20-1 and TRBJ1-1; 8 bases align to TRBD1. The CDR3 is made up of 14 amino acids. Germline-derived CDR1 and CDR2 are DFQATT and SNEGSKA (reference sequence). The V segment lost 4 bases and the J segment 0 bases; nucleotides outside the gene matches: 4.

This clonotype occurred a few times. V and J are TRBV6-2 or TRBV6-3 and TRBJ2-3; 7 nucleotides match TRBD2. The germline V gene has CDR1 MNHEY and CDR2 SVGEGT. J gave up 2 bases and V 7 bases, and 9 bases lay outside the gene matches. This CDR3 spans 15 amino acids. The CDR3 protein is CASTWSGTNTDTQYF. The CDR3 DNA is TGTGCCAGCACCTGGAGCGGGACTAACACAGATACGCAGTATTTT.

This clonotype was seen a handful of times. The chain links TRBV7-2 to TRBJ2-7; D might be TRBD2 (6 bases). Germline V gives CDR1 SGHTA, CDR2 FQGNSA. Trimming left V 1 base short and J 5 bases short, with 9 bases between. The CDR3 is 13 amino acids. CDR3 sequence (DNA): TGTGCCAGCAGCTTAGATCCTAGCGACGAGCAGTACGTC. Protein sequence: CASSLDPSDEQYV.

This chain uses TRBV25-1 with TRBJ2-7, with D possibly TRBD1 on 5 matching bases. The germline gives CDR1 MGHDK, CDR2 SYGVNS. The CDR3 runs to 13 residues. The V gene lost 3 bases and the J gene lost 7 bases, with 13 bases spanning the gap. DNA for the CDR3: TGTGCCAGCAGTGAGGCAGGGCTAATTGAGCAGTACTTC. It yields the protein CASSEAGLIEQYF.